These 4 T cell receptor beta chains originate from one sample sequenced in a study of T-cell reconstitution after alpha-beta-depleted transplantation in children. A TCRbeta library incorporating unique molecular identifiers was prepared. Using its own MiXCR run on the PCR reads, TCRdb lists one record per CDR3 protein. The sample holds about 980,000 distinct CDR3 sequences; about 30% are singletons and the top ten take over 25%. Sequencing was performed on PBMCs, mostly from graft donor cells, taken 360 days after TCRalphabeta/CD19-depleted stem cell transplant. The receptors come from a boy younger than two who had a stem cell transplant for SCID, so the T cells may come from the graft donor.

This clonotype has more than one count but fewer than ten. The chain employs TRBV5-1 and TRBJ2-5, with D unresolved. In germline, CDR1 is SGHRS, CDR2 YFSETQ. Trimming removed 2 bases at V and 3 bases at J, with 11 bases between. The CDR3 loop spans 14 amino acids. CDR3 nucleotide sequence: TGCGCCAGCAGCTTCTCCCCGGCGGAAGAGACCCAGTACTTC. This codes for CASSFSPAEETQYF.

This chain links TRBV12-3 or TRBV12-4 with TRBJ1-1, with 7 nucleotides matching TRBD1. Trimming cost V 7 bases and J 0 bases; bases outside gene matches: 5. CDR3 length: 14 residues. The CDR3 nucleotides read TGTGCCAGCATCTGGGGACAGCTGAACACTGAAGCTTTCTTT. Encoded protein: CASIWGQLNTEAFF.

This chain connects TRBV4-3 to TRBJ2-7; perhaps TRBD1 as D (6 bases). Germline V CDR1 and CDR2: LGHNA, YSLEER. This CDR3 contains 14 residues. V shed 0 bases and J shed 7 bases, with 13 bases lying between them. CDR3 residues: CASSQDRRGLEQYF. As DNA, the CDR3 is TGCGCCAGCAGCCAAGATCGCAGGGGCCTTGAGCAGTACTTC.

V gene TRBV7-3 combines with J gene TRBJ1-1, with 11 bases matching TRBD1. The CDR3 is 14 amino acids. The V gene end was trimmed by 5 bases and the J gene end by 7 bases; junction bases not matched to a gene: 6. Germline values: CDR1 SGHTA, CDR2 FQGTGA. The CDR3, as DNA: TGTGCCAGCAGCGCCGGGACAGGGGGTGGTGAAGCTTTCTTT. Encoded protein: CASSAGTGGGEAFF.